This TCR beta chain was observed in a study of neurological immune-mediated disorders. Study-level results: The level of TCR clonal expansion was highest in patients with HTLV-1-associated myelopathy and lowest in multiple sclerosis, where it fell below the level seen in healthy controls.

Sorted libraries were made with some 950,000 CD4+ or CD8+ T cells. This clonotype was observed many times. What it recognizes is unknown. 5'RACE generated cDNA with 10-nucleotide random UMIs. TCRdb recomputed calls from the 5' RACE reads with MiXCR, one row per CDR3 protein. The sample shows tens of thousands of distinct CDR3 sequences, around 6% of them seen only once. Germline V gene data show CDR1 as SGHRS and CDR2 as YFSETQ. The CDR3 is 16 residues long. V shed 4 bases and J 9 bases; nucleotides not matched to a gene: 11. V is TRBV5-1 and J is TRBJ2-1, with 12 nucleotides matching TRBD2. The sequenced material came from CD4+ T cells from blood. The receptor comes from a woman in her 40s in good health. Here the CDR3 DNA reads TGCGCCAGCAGCATTACTACTAGCGGGAGGTCCAGTGAGCAGTTCTTC. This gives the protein CASSITTSGRSSEQFF.